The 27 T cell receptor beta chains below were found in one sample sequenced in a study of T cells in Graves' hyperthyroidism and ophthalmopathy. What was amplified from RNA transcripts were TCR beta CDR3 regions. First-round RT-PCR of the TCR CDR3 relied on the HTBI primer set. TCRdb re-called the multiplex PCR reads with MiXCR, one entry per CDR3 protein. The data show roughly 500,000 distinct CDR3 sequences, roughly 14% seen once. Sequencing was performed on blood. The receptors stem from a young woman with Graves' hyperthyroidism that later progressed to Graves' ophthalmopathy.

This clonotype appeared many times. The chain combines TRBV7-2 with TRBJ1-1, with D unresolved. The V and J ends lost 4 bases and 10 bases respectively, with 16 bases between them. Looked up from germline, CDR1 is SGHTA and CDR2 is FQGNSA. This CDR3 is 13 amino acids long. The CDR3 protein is CASSSGPSGVAFF. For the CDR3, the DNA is TGTGCCAGCAGCTCAGGACCGTCCGGGGTAGCTTTCTTT. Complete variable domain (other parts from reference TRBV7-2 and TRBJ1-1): GAGVSQSPSNKVTEKGKDVELRCDPISGHTALYWYRQSLGQGLEFLIYFQGNSAPDKSGLPSDRFSAERTGGSVSTLTIQRTQQEDSAVYLCASSSGPSGVAFFGQGTRLTVV.

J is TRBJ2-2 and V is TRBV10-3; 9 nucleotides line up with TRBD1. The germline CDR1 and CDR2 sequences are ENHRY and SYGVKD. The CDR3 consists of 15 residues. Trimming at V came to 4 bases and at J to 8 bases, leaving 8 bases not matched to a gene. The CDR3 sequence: CAISGGTGMAGELFF. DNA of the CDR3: TGTGCCATCAGTGGCGGGACAGGGATGGCTGGGGAGCTGTTTTTT.

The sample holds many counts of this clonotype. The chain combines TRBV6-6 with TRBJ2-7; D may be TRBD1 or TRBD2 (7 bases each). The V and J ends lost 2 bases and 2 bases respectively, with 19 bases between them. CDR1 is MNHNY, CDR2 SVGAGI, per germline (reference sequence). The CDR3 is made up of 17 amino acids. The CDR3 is CASSYNSGQGGPYEQYF. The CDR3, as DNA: TGTGCCAGCAGTTACAATAGTGGCCAGGGGGGGCCCTACGAGCAGTACTTC.

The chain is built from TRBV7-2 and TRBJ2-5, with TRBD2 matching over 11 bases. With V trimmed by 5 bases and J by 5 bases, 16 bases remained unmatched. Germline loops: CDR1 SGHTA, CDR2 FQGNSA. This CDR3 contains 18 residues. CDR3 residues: CASSPHPRASGRWETQYF. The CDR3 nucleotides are TGTGCCAGCAGCCCCCACCCCAGGGCTAGCGGGAGGTGGGAGACCCAGTACTTC.

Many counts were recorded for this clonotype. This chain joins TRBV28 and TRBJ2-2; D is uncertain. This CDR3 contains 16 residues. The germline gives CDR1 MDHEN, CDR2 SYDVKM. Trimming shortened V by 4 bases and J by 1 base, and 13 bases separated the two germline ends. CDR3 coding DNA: TGTGCCAGCAGTTCCTTCCACACAGAGAACACCGGGGAGCTGTTTTTT. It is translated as CASSSFHTENTGELFF.

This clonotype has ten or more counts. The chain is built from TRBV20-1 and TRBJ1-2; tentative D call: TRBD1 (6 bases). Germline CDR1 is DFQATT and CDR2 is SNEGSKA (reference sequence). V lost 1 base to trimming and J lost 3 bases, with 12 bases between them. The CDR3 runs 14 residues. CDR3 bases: TGCAGTGCTAGAGGGACACAGGGCGACTATGGCTACACCTTC. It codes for CSARGTQGDYGYTF.

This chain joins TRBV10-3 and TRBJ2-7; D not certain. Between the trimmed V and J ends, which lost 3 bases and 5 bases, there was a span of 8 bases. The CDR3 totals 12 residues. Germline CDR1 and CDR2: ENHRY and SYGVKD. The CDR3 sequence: CAISELGHEQYF. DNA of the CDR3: TGTGCCATCAGTGAACTCGGCCACGAGCAGTACTTC.

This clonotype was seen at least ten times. In nucleotides, the CDR3 is TGTGCCTGGGGGTCCGGGACAGGGAATTTGGAGACCCAGTACTTC. This translates into CAWGSGTGNLETQYF. This chain connects TRBV30 to TRBJ2-5; 9 nucleotides align to TRBD1. V lost 5 bases and J lost 5; bases outside the gene matches: 12. Germline-derived CDR1 and CDR2 are GTSNPN and SVGIG (reference sequence). CDR3 length equals 15 residues.

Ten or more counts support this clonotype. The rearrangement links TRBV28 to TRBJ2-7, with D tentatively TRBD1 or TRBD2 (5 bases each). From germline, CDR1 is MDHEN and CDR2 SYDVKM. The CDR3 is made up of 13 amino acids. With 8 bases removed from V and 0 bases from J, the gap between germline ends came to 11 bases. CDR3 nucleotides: TGTGCCAGCCGTGAAGGGACCTCCTACGAGCAGTACTTC. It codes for CASREGTSYEQYF.

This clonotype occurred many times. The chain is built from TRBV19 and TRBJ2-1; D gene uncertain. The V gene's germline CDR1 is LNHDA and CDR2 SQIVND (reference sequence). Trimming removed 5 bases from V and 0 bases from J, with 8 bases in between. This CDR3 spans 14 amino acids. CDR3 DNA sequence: TGTGCCAGTAGTGAGGAGAGCTCCTACAATGAGCAGTTCTTC. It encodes CASSEESSYNEQFF. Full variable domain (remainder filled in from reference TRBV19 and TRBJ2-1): DGGITQSPKYLFRKEGQNVTLSCEQNLNHDAMYWYRQDPGQGLRLIYYSQIVNDFQKGDIAEGYSVSREKKESFPLTVTSAQKNPTAFYLCASSEESSYNEQFFGPGTRLTVL.

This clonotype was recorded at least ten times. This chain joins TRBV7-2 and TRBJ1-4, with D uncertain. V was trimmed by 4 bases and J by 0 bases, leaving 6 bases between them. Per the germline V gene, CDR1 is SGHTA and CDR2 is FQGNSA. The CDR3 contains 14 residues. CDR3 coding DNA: TGTGCCAGCAGCTCACGTGCAACTAATGAAAAACTGTTTTTT. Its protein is CASSSRATNEKLFF.

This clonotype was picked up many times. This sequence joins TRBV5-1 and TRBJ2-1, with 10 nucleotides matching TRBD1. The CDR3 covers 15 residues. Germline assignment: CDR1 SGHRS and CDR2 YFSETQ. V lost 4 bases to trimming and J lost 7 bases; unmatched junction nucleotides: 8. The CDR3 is CASSPPGQGRNEQFF. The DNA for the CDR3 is TGCGCCAGCAGCCCACCGGGACAGGGGAGGAATGAGCAGTTCTTC.

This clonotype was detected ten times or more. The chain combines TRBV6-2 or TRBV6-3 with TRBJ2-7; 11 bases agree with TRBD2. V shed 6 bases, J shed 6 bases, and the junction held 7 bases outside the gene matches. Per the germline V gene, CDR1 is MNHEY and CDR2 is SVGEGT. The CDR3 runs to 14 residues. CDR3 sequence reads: CASSRTSGRREQYF. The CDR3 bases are TGTGCCAGCAGCCGCACTAGCGGGAGACGCGAGCAGTACTTC.

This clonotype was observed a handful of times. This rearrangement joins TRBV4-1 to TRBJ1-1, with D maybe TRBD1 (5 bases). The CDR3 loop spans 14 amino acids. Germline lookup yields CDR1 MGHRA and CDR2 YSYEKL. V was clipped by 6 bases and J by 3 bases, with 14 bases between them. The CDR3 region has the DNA TGCGCCAGCAGGTCCCACATGGGGGACACTGAAGCTTTCTTT. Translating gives CASRSHMGDTEAFF.

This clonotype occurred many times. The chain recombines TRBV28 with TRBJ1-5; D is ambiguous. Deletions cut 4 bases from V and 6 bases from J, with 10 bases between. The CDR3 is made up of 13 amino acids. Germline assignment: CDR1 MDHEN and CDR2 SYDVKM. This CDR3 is CASSSLSGQPQHF. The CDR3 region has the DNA TGTGCCAGCAGTTCATTGAGCGGTCAGCCCCAGCATTTT.

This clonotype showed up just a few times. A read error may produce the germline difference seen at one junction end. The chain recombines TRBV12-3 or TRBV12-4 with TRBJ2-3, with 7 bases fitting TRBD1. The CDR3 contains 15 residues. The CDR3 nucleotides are TGTGCCAGCAGTTTAGGTGGACAGGACACAGATACGCAGTGTTTT. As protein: CASSLGGQDTDTQCF.

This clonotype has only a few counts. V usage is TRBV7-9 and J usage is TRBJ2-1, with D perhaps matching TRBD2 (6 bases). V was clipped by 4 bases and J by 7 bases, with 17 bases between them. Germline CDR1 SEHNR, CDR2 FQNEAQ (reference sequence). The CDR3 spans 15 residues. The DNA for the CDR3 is TGTGCCAGCAGCTCTTTAACGGGGACTCGGAATGAGCAGTTCTTC. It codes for CASSSLTGTRNEQFF.

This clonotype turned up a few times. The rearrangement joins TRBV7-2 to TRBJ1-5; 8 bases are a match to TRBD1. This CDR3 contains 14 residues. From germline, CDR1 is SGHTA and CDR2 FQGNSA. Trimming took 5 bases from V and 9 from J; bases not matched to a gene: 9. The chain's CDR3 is CASSVDRDKGPQHF. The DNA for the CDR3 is TGTGCCAGCAGCGTGGACAGGGATAAAGGGCCCCAGCATTTT.

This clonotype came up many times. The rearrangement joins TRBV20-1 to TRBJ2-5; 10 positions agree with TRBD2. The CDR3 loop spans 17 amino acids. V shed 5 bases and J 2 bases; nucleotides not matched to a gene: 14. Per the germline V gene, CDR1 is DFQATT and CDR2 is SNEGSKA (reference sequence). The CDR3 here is CSASSPLLTSGQETQYF. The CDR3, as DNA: TGCAGTGCTTCGTCTCCCCTCCTGACTAGCGGGCAAGAGACCCAGTACTTC.

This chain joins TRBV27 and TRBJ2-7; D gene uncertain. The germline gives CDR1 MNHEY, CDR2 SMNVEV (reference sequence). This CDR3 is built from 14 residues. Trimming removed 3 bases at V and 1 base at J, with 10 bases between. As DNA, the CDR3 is TGTGCCAGCAGTTTGAGTTACCCGTCCTACGAGCAGTACTTC. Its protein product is CASSLSYPSYEQYF.

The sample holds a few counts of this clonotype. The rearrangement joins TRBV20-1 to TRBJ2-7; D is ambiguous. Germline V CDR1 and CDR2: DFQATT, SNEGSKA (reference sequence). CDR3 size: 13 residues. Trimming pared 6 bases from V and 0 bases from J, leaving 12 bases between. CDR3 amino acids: CSAVDVGSYEQYF. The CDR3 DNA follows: TGCAGTGCGGTGGACGTCGGCTCCTACGAGCAGTACTTC.

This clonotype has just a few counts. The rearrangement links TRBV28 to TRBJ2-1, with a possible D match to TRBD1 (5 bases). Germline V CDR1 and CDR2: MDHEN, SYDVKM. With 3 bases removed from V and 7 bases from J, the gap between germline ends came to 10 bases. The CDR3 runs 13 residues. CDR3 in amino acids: CASSLDTFNEQFF. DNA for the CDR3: TGTGCCAGCAGTTTGGACACCTTTAATGAGCAGTTCTTC.

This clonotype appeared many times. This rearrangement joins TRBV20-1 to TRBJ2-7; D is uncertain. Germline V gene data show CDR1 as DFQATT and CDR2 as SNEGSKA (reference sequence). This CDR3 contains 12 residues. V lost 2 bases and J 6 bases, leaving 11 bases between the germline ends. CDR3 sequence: CSARSPGAEQYF. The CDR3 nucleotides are TGCAGTGCTAGATCCCCTGGCGCCGAGCAGTACTTC.

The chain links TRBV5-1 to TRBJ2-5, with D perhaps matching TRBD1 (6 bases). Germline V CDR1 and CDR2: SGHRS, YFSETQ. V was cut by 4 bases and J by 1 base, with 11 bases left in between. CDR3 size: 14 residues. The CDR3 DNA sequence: TGCGCCAGCAGCAACGGACAGCTCCAAGAGACCCAGTACTTC. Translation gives CASSNGQLQETQYF. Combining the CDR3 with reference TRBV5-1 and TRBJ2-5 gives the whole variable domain KAGVTQTPRYLIKTRGQQVTLSCSPISGHRSVSWYQQTPGQGLQFLFEYFSETQRNKGNFPGRFSGRQFSNSRSEMNVSTLELGDSALYLCASSNGQLQETQYFGPGTRLLVL.

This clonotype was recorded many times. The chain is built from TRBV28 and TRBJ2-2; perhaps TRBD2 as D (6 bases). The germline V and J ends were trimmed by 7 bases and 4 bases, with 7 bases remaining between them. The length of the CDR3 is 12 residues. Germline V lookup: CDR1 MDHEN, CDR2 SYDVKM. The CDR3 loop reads CASTGGTGELFF. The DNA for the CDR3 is TGTGCCAGCACCGGGGGCACCGGGGAGCTGTTTTTT. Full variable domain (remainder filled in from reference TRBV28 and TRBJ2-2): DVKVTQSSRYLVKRTGEKVFLECVQDMDHENMFWYRQDPGLGLRLIYFSYDVKMKEKGDIPEGYSVSREKKERFSLILESASTNQTSMYLCASTGGTGELFFGEGSRLTVL.

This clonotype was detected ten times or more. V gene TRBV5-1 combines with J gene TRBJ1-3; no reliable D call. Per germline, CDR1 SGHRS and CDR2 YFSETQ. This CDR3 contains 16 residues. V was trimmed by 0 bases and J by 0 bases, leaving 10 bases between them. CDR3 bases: TGCGCCAGCAGCTTGGAAACGTTAGTCTCTGGAAACACCATATATTTT. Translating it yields CASSLETLVSGNTIYF.

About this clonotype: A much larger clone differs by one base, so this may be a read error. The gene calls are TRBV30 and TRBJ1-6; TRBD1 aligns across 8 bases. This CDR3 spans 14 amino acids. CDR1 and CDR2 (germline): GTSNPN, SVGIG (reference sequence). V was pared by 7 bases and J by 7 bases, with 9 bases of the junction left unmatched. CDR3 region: CASHGTGGNSPLHF. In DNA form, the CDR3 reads TGTGCCTCACATGGGACAGGAGGAAATTCACCCCTCCACTTT.